This T cell receptor beta chain comes out of a study of T cell responses to AZD1222 COVID-19 vaccine. Sequenced by immunoSEQ multiplex PCR; TCRdb stores in-frame clones only, minus some. The sample consists of 170,000 or so clones, roughly 93% of them appearing once. Comments on this clone: The antigen remains undetermined.

Germline V gene sequence: CDR1 MNHEY, CDR2 SVGAGI. There are 14 residues in the CDR3. Trimming pared 4 bases from V and 7 bases from J, leaving 13 bases between. General study points: CD4 TCRs covered the whole spike, strongest at regions 160-218 and 743-854. Recipients of AZD1222 seropositive at baseline numbered only five or six. The study found Spike-specific TCR breadth and depth rose after two AZD1222 doses. Donors in the cohort were predominantly white British and more often female, and clonal diversity was possibly underestimated.

Sample: peripheral blood, taken on day 0 of AZD1222 vaccination. This TCR was sampled from an adult in good health. The V gene is TRBV6-5, the J gene TRBJ1-4; tentative D call: TRBD1 (5 bases). The CDR3 loop is CASSFLPRGEKLFF. CDR3 nucleotides: TGTGCCAGCAGTTTTTTGCCTAGGGGTGAAAAACTGTTTTTT.